Following are 26 T cell receptor beta chains from one sample sequenced in a study of technical replicates of blood from four donors. Repertoires were generated with immunoSEQ multiplex PCR, while TCRdb's copy carries only in-frame clones and drops some. This table holds tens of thousands of clones, approximately 95% found once. Sample: PBMCs. The receptor source for this set is a human donor in good health. Some clones in this sample may be carry-over from other donors' samples.

The chain links TRBV30 to TRBJ1-6; tentative D call: TRBD1 (5 bases). Trimming took off 0 bases at V and 5 bases at J, with 11 bases between the two ends. From germline, CDR1 is GTSNPN and CDR2 SVGIG (reference sequence). The CDR3 has 15 amino acids. This CDR3 is CAWSVSGDHNSPLHF. The CDR3 DNA reads TGTGCCTGGAGTGTATCGGGGGACCATAATTCACCCCTCCACTTT.

The chain employs TRBV6-5 and TRBJ2-1, with 8 bases identical to TRBD2. There are 14 residues in the CDR3. Losses at the gene ends were 1 base for V and 5 bases for J; bases not matched to a gene: 1. Germline lookup yields CDR1 MNHEY and CDR2 SVGAGI. The CDR3 bases are TGTGCCAGCAGTTACTGGCGGGGGGACAATGAGCAGTTCTTC. This gives the protein CASSYWRGDNEQFF.

The rearrangement links TRBV5-6 to TRBJ2-7; 7 bases are shared with TRBD2. Losses at the gene ends were 0 bases for V and 4 bases for J; bases not matched to a gene: 10. CDR3 length equals 16 residues. The germline V gene encodes CDR1 SGHDT and CDR2 YYEEEE. CDR3 nucleotides: TGTGCCAGCAGCTTGGAAGGTTTGGGAGGGGCGTACGAGCAGTACTTC. Translated: CASSLEGLGGAYEQYF.

About this clone itself: It is unclear where the CDR3 begins or ends on the DNA, so no DNA is shown, and the CDR3 is as TCRdb lists it. The chain links TRBV7-9 to TRBJ2-5; TRBD2, the D gene given by the table, was not confirmed from the DNA. Germline V lookup: CDR1 SEHNR, CDR2 FQNEAQ (reference sequence). The CDR3 has 17 residues if both end residues are counted. CDR3 loop: CASSSSTGTAGMGAQYF.

This chain uses TRBV2 with TRBJ2-3; a weak D match, TRBD2 (5 bases). CDR1 is SNHLY and CDR2 is FYNNEI in the germline V gene. The germline V and J ends were trimmed by 10 bases and 0 bases, with 17 bases remaining between them. CDR3 length: 15 amino acids. In DNA, the CDR3 is TGTGCCACCCAAAGGGAGAGCGTAAGCACAGATACGCAGTATTTT. This codes for CATQRESVSTDTQYF.

The chain joins TRBV7-9 to TRBJ2-5; D might be TRBD1 (5 bases). Deletions cut 3 bases from V and 4 bases from J, with 9 bases between. Per the germline V gene, CDR1 is SEHNR and CDR2 is FQNEAQ (reference sequence). The CDR3 is 13 amino acids. CDR3 sequence: CASSLVGPETQYF. The CDR3 nucleotides read TGTGCCAGCAGCTTGGTGGGGCCAGAGACCCAGTACTTC. Together with reference TRBV7-9 and TRBJ2-5, the CDR3 gives the full variable domain: DTGVSQNPRHKITKRGQNVTFRCDPISEHNRLYWYRQTLGQGPEFLTYFQNEAQLEKSRLLSDRFSAERPKGSFSTLEIQRTEQGDSAMYLCASSLVGPETQYFGPGTRLLVL.

This chain links TRBV9 with TRBJ1-1; TRBD1 agrees at 8 bases. The germline V gene encodes CDR1 SGDLS and CDR2 YYNGEE. This CDR3 is built from 16 residues. After removal of 4 bases from V and 1 base from J, the junction contained 9 bases not matched to a gene. The DNA for the CDR3 is TGTGCCAGCAGCCCCGGACAGGGTGGTGGGAACACTGAAGCTTTCTTT. Translation: CASSPGQGGGNTEAFF.

This chain connects TRBV7-9 to TRBJ1-2, with D unclear. Germline V gene sequence: CDR1 SEHNR, CDR2 FQNEAQ (reference sequence). Deletions cut 2 bases from V and 3 bases from J, with 16 bases between. This CDR3 comprises 16 residues. The CDR3 reads CASSLITVIVDYGYTF. For the CDR3, the DNA is TGTGCCAGCAGCTTAATTACTGTAATCGTAGACTATGGCTACACCTTC.

This chain links TRBV30 with TRBJ1-4, with unresolved D. The germline V gene has CDR1 GTSNPN and CDR2 SVGIG (reference sequence). This CDR3 comprises 12 residues. V was shortened by 7 bases and J by 4 bases, with 10 bases between the two germline ends. The CDR3 DNA is TGTGCCTCCGGAGTAAATAATGAAAAACTGTTTTTT. This codes for CASGVNNEKLFF. Using reference TRBV30 and TRBJ1-4 for the parts outside the CDR3, the full variable domain is SQTIHQWPATLVQPVGSPLSLECTVEGTSNPNLYWYRQAAGRGLQLLFYSVGIGQISSEVPQNLSASRPQDRQFILSSKKLLLSDSGFYLCASGVNNEKLFFGSGTQLSVL.

This rearrangement joins TRBV7-2 to TRBJ2-1; 9 bases are shared with TRBD1. This CDR3 has 15 residues. Losses at the gene ends were 3 bases for V and 4 bases for J; bases not matched to a gene: 4. Germline lookup yields CDR1 SGHTA and CDR2 FQGNSA. The CDR3: CASSFYRGLYNEQFF. The CDR3 nucleotides read TGTGCCAGCAGCTTCTACAGGGGGCTATACAATGAGCAGTTCTTC.

This clone was seen just once. The gene calls are TRBV11-3 and TRBJ1-2, with D uncertain. The V and J ends lost 11 bases and 4 bases respectively, with 26 bases between them. The CDR3 extends over 16 amino acids. Germline V gene data show CDR1 as SGHNT and CDR2 as YENEEA. The CDR3 sequence: CARAPHDCPICYGYTF. CDR3 nucleotide sequence: TGTGCCCGAGCTCCCCACGATTGCCCCATTTGCTATGGCTACACCTTC.

The V call is TRBV5-4, the J call TRBJ1-6; D may be TRBD1 (5 bases). V gave up 2 bases and J gave up 1 base, with 10 bases separating them. CDR1 is SGHNT, CDR2 YYREEE, per germline (reference sequence). There are 16 residues in the CDR3. The CDR3 protein is CASSFLRGSYNSPLHF. DNA of the CDR3: TGTGCCAGCAGCTTTTTGCGGGGGTCCTATAATTCACCCCTCCACTTT.

The chain carries TRBV7-2 and TRBJ2-3; TRBD1 might be the D (6 bases). CDR3 length: 16 residues. CDR1 is SGHTA, CDR2 FQGNSA, per germline. V lost 5 bases to trimming and J lost 7 bases, with 22 bases between them. The CDR3 sequence: CASSGAGGMGSNTQYF. The CDR3 region has the DNA TGTGCCAGCAGCGGAGCTGGGGGCATGGGGTCCAATACGCAGTATTTT.

The V gene is TRBV5-1, the J gene TRBJ2-5, with TRBD2 matching 8 bases. The V gene end was trimmed by 0 bases and the J gene end by 2 bases; junction bases not matched to a gene: 3. Looked up from germline, CDR1 is SGHRS and CDR2 is YFSETQ. The CDR3 length is 15 residues. The CDR3 nucleotides are TGCGCCAGCAGCTTGGGAGGCGGGGGGCAAGAGACCCAGTACTTC. This sequence encodes CASSLGGGGQETQYF.

CDR3 in amino acids: CASSRDRGGTGELFF. DNA of the CDR3: TGTGCCAGCAGTCGTGACAGGGGAGGGACCGGGGAGCTGTTTTTT. The chain recombines TRBV11-2 with TRBJ2-2; tentative D call: TRBD1 (8 bases). This CDR3 is 15 amino acids long. V was pared by 6 bases and J by 5 bases, with 16 bases between. Per the germline V gene, CDR1 is SGHAT and CDR2 is FQNNGV.

The V gene is TRBV2, the J gene TRBJ2-2, with D possibly being TRBD2 (7 bases). The V gene lost 7 bases and the J gene lost 6 bases, with 12 bases spanning the gap. The germline V gene encodes CDR1 SNHLY and CDR2 FYNNEI. This CDR3 is built from 13 residues. The CDR3 sequence is CASNREGSGELFF. DNA for the CDR3: TGTGCCAGCAACAGGGAGGGATCCGGGGAGCTGTTTTTT. Full variable domain (rest looked up from reference TRBV2 and TRBJ2-2): EPEVTQTPSHQVTQMGQEVILRCVPISNHLYFYWYRQILGQKVEFLVSFYNNEISEKSEIFDDQFSVERPDGSNFTLKIRSTKLEDSAMYFCASNREGSGELFFGEGSRLTVL.

The chain has TRBV7-3 and TRBJ2-1; possibly TRBD2 for D (5 bases). The length of the CDR3 is 15 residues. With 5 bases removed from V and 0 bases from J, the gap between germline ends came to 11 bases. Per the germline V gene, CDR1 is SGHTA and CDR2 is FQGTGA. CDR3 DNA sequence: TGTGCCAGCAGCCGTAGCGAAAGCTCCTACAATGAGCAGTTCTTC. As protein: CASSRSESSYNEQFF.

This clone was counted a single time. V is TRBV5-6 and J is TRBJ1-2; tentatively, D is TRBD1 (6 bases). Deletions cut 5 bases from V and 6 bases from J, with 26 bases between. This CDR3 contains 17 residues. Germline V gene sequence: CDR1 SGHDT, CDR2 YYEEEE. CDR3 bases: TGTGCCAGCAGGAAGGCGGGCCCGGGGGGGCTTGGGAATGGCTACACCTTC. This sequence encodes CASRKAGPGGLGNGYTF.

The chain recombines TRBV7-3 with TRBJ2-1; D may be TRBD2 (7 bases). Germline V gene sequence: CDR1 SGHTA, CDR2 FQGTGA. V shed 2 bases and J shed 5 bases, with 10 bases lying between them. The CDR3 sequence is 14 residues long. The chain's CDR3 is CASSLAGADNEQFF. The CDR3 DNA reads as TGTGCCAGCAGCTTAGCGGGGGCCGACAATGAGCAGTTCTTC. Based on the CDR3 plus reference TRBV7-3 and TRBJ2-1, the full variable domain is GAGVSQTPSNKVTEKGKYVELRCDPISGHTALYWYRQSLGQGPEFLIYFQGTGAADDSGLPNDRFFAVRPEGSVSTLKIQRTERGDSAVYLCASSLAGADNEQFFGPGTRLTVL.

The gene calls are TRBV14 and TRBJ2-5; unclear D gene. The V end lost 0 bases, the J end lost 9 bases, and 14 bases lay between the germline ends. Germline lookup yields CDR1 SGHDN and CDR2 FVKESK. The CDR3 covers 14 residues. CDR3 bases: TGTGCCAGCAGCCAAGATTCGTCCTTTCGGTCCCAGTACTTC. This translates into CASSQDSSFRSQYF.

The chain links TRBV5-4 to TRBJ1-2; D is perhaps TRBD1 (5 bases). Trimming removed 3 bases from V and 1 base from J, with 7 bases in between. The CDR3 is made up of 13 amino acids. Germline values: CDR1 SGHNT, CDR2 YYREEE (reference sequence). The CDR3: CASSYDSNYGYTF. The CDR3 DNA follows: TGTGCCAGCAGCTATGACAGTAACTATGGCTACACCTTC.

The chain carries TRBV19 and TRBJ1-2; 9 bases are a match to TRBD1. V shed 5 bases and J 4 bases; nucleotides not matched to a gene: 8. CDR3 size: 15 residues. Germline assignment: CDR1 LNHDA and CDR2 SQIVND (reference sequence). CDR3 in DNA: TGTGCCAGTAGTCGGGGGACAGGGCCTGGCTATGGCTACACCTTC. It is translated as CASSRGTGPGYGYTF.

V and J are TRBV4-1 and TRBJ2-2; tentative D call: TRBD1 (6 bases). This CDR3 is built from 15 residues. V was pared by 2 bases and J by 3 bases, with 10 bases between. Germline V CDR1 and CDR2: MGHRA, YSYEKL. Here the CDR3 reads CASSQTGQYTGELFF. CDR3 bases: TGCGCCAGCAGCCAAACTGGACAGTACACCGGGGAGCTGTTTTTT.

The rearrangement uses TRBV5-6 and TRBJ1-2; D possibly corresponds to TRBD1 (5 bases). V lost 6 bases, J lost 3 bases, and 21 bases lay in between. The CDR3 is 16 amino acids. Germline V lookup: CDR1 SGHDT, CDR2 YYEEEE. For the CDR3, the DNA is TGTGCCAGCATCCCGGGGGTGCGGCGGACTTACTATGGCTACACCTTC. It encodes CASIPGVRRTYYGYTF.

This chain connects TRBV7-9 to TRBJ2-5; 7 bases are a match to TRBD1. The V segment lost 1 base and the J segment 4 bases; nucleotides outside the gene matches: 6. The CDR3 is 15 amino acids. Germline V gene sequence: CDR1 SEHNR, CDR2 FQNEAQ (reference sequence). CDR3 sequence (DNA): TGTGCCAGCAGCTTAGACAGGGGTTTGATAGAGACCCAGTACTTC. Translated: CASSLDRGLIETQYF. Full variable domain (missing parts from reference TRBV7-9 and TRBJ2-5): DTGVSQNPRHKITKRGQNVTFRCDPISEHNRLYWYRQTLGQGPEFLTYFQNEAQLEKSRLLSDRFSAERPKGSFSTLEIQRTEQGDSAMYLCASSLDRGLIETQYFGPGTRLLVL.

This clone was seen just once. The V gene is TRBV4-2, the J gene TRBJ2-7, with D possibly matching TRBD1 (6 bases). The CDR3 consists of 14 residues. V was trimmed by 2 bases and J by 5 bases, leaving 13 bases between them. CDR1 is LGHNA, CDR2 YNFKEQ, per germline. CDR3 nucleotides: TGTGCCAGCAGCCAACCCCGTGGGGGCCACGAGCAGTACTTC. It yields the protein CASSQPRGGHEQYF.